This entry lists 7 T cell receptor beta chains sequenced from one sample in a study of beta chain features in type 1 diabetes. General study points: All four CD4+ subsets from Type 1 diabetes patients carried moderately but significantly shorter TCRB CDR3s.

Every bit of the isolated RNA underwent reverse transcription, so sequencing read expressed TCRB transcripts. The protocol was immunoSEQ multiplex PCR, while the TCRdb copy is restricted to in-frame clones and leaves out a portion. The data show under 350,000 clones, approximately 24% seen once. Antigens of these TCRs are unknown. Sequencing used naive CD4+ T cells from blood. These receptors were taken from a woman aged 25 to 39 with type 1 diabetes.

CDR3 protein: CASSPTGEDYNEQFF. In DNA, the CDR3 is TGTGCCAGCAGTCCTACGGGAGAGGACTACAATGAGCAGTTCTTC. The V call is TRBV6-1, the J call TRBJ2-1, with D possibly matching TRBD2 (6 bases). CDR1 is MNHNS and CDR2 is SASEGT in the germline V gene. The CDR3 runs 15 residues. V was trimmed by 5 bases and J by 3 bases, leaving 14 bases between them.

The chain uses TRBV5-1 and TRBJ2-5; D unclear. The CDR3 length is 13 residues. The V gene's germline CDR1 is SGHRS and CDR2 YFSETQ. The V end lost 4 bases, the J end lost 1 base, and 8 bases lay between the germline ends. CDR3 nucleotides: TGCGCCAGCAGCCTCCTAAGCCAAGAGACCCAGTACTTC. Protein sequence: CASSLLSQETQYF.

The chain links TRBV6-6 to TRBJ1-4, with TRBD1 matching over 10 bases. The germline V gene encodes CDR1 MNHNY and CDR2 SVGAGI (reference sequence). The CDR3 covers 15 residues. Losses at the gene ends were 6 bases for V and 10 bases for J; bases not matched to a gene: 11. As DNA, the CDR3 is TGTGCCAGCAGGGGGACAGGGGAGGAGAGGGGAAAACTGTTTTTT. Its protein product is CASRGTGEERGKLFF.

This CDR3 is CAWSVTGDEKLFF. CDR3 nucleotides: TGTGCCTGGAGTGTGACAGGGGATGAAAAACTGTTTTTT. J is TRBJ1-4 and V is TRBV30, with TRBD1 matching 8 bases. This CDR3 has 13 residues. Germline CDR1 GTSNPN, CDR2 SVGIG (reference sequence). V shed 0 bases, J shed 6 bases, and the junction held 0 bases outside the gene matches. The whole variable domain, filled in from reference TRBV30 and TRBJ1-4, reads SQTIHQWPATLVQPVGSPLSLECTVEGTSNPNLYWYRQAAGRGLQLLFYSVGIGQISSEVPQNLSASRPQDRQFILSSKKLLLSDSGFYLCAWSVTGDEKLFFGSGTQLSVL.

The J gene is TRBJ2-3, the V gene TRBV4-2, with D unclear. Germline CDR1 is LGHNA and CDR2 is YNFKEQ. V gave up 0 bases and J gave up 6 bases, with 19 bases separating them. The CDR3 has 17 residues. The CDR3 protein is CASSQDLNSPFSDTQYF. The CDR3 DNA reads TGTGCCAGCAGCCAAGATCTAAACTCCCCATTTTCGGATACGCAGTATTTT.

This clone was observed a handful of times. The CDR3 here is CATSSIWDSYTEAFF. In nucleotides, the CDR3 is TGTGCCACCAGCAGCATTTGGGACAGTTACACTGAAGCTTTCTTT. V gene TRBV15 combines with J gene TRBJ1-1; 7 bases map to TRBD1. The CDR3 is 15 amino acids. V shed 3 bases and J 3 bases; nucleotides not matched to a gene: 7. CDR1 and CDR2 from the germline V gene are LNHNV and YYDKDF (reference sequence).

V usage is TRBV7-9 and J usage is TRBJ2-1, with D maybe TRBD1 (6 bases). In germline, CDR1 is SEHNR, CDR2 FQNEAQ (reference sequence). V lost 5 bases to trimming and J lost 14 bases, with 22 bases between them. The CDR3 is 14 amino acids. DNA of the CDR3: TGTGCCAGCAGCGCGCCCGTTCATGACAGGCAGAAGTTCTTC. Encoded protein: CASSAPVHDRQKFF.